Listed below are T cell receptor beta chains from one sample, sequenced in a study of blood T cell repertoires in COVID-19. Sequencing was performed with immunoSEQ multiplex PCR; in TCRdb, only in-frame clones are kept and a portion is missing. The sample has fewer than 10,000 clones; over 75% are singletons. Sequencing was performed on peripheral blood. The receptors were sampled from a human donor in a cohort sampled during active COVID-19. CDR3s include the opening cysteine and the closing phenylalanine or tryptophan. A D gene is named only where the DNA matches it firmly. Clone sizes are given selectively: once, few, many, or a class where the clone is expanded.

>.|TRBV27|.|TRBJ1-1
TGTGCCAGCAGCCAGCAGGGGAACACTGAAGCTTTCTTT
CASSQQGNTEAFF
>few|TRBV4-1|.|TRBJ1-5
TGCGCCAGCAGCCAACGCCCAGGGGAGGGAAACAATCAGCCCCAGCATTTT
CASSQRPGEGNNQPQHF
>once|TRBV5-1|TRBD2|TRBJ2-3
TGCGCCAGCAGCCCCCGTAGCGGGTGGAGTCTGGGCACAGATACGCAGTATTTT
CASSPRSGWSLGTDTQYF
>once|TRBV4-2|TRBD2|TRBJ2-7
TGTGCCAGCAGCCACACTCCGGGACTAGCGGGAGTCGGGTCCTACGAGCAGTACTTC
CASSHTPGLAGVGSYEQYF
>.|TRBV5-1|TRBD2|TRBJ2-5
TGCGCCAGCAGCTTGGGACTAGCGGGCCTACTAAGGCCAGGGGAGACCCAGTACTTC
CASSLGLAGLLRPGETQYF
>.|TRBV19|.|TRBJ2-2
TGTGCCAGTAGTATTCTCTGGGCCACCGGGGAGCTGTTTTTT
CASSILWATGELFF
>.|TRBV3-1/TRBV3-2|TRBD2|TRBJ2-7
TGTGCCAGCAGCCCGCCGAGGGTGGGCGGGAGAAACTACGAGCAGTACTTC
CASSPPRVGGRNYEQYF
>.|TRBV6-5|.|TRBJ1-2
TGTGCCAGCAGTTTTGGGGGCTGGGGCTATGGCTACACCTTC
CASSFGGWGYGYTF
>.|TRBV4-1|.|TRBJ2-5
TGCGCCAGCAGCCTCTCCCGTACTAGCTGGGGGGAGACCCAGTACTTC
CASSLSRTSWGETQYF
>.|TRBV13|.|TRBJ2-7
TGTGCCAGCAGCCCCACCTACGAGCAGTACTTC
CASSPTYEQYF
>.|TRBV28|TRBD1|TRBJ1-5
TGTGCCAGCAGTTTACTCCGGACAGGGGCCGACAATCAGCATTTT
CASSLLRTGADNQHF
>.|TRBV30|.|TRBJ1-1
TGTGCCTGGAGATTTGGGGGGGGGTACACTGAAGCTTTCTTT
CAWRFGGGYTEAFF
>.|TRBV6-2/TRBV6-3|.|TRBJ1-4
TGTGCCAGCAGCTATGGGCTCTCGGCAACTAATGAAAAACTGTTTTTT
CASSYGLSATNEKLFF
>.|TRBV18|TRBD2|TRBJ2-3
TGTGCCAGCTCTACCACGGGTAGCGGGCGGACAGATACGCAGTATTTT
CASSTTGSGRTDTQYF
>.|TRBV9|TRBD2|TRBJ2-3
TGTGCCAGCAGCGTAGAGGTAGCGGGAGGAGATACGCAGTATTTT
CASSVEVAGGDTQYF
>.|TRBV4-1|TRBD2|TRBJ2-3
TGCGCCAGCAGCCAAGTCGGGACTAGAGCAGATACGCAGTATTTT
CASSQVGTRADTQYF
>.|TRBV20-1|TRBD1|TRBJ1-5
TGCAGTGCCTACAGGGGCGGACAGCATTTT
CSAYRGGQHF